This T cell receptor beta chain appears in the sequencing data of a study of cytotoxic CD8 clonotypes in ibrutinib-treated CLL. Some clones are missing from TCRdb's copy, which holds only in-frame ones; the method was immunoSEQ multiplex PCR. The data hold some 17,000 clones, with approximately 64% observed a single time. The sequence came from a human donor with chronic lymphocytic leukemia. The material was PBMCs, obtained after 12 months of ibrutinib treatment.

CDR3 DNA sequence: TGCGCCAGCAGCCCCACATATGGGGACAGCTCTAGCAATCAGCCCCAGCATTTT. Its protein is CASSPTYGDSSSNQPQHF. The rearrangement uses TRBV4-1 and TRBJ1-5; 7 bases line up with TRBD1. Germline V gene data show CDR1 as MGHRA and CDR2 as YSYEKL. V gave up 4 bases and J gave up 0 bases; unmatched junction bases: 12. This CDR3 has 18 amino acids.